Below, 16 T cell receptor beta chains from the same sample are listed, as sequenced in a study of T cell repertoires in cytomegalovirus infection. TCRdb re-analysed the reads in MiXCR, keeping a single row per CDR3 protein. The data show tens of thousands of distinct CDR3 sequences, with roughly 34% seen just once and 60% to 80% held by the top ten. No antigen has been assigned to these receptors. Material: PBMCs, sequenced either directly or after in vitro stimulation (not recorded which). These receptors originate from a human donor in good health (CMV status not recorded). Some clones in this sample may be carry-over from other donors' samples.

This clonotype came up a few times. The genes are TRBV29-1 and TRBJ2-1, with D perhaps assigned TRBD1 or TRBD2 (5 bases each). Germline CDR1 SQVTM, CDR2 ANQGSEA. The V gene lost 4 bases and the J gene lost 5 bases, with 12 bases spanning the gap. This CDR3 is built from 13 residues. The CDR3 loop reads CSVVRDDHNEQFF. The CDR3 DNA sequence: TGCAGCGTTGTCCGGGACGACCACAATGAGCAGTTCTTC.

This rearrangement joins TRBV6-6 to TRBJ2-7, with 11 bases fitting TRBD1. This CDR3 comprises 14 residues. CDR1 is MNHNY and CDR2 is SVGAGI in the germline V gene (reference sequence). With 4 bases clipped from V and 3 bases from J, the junction kept 2 bases outside the gene matches. CDR3: CASSWTGGIYEQYF. CDR3 bases: TGTGCCAGCAGTTGGACAGGGGGCATCTACGAGCAGTACTTC.

J is TRBJ2-3 and V is TRBV5-3, with TRBD1 identical over 8 bases. TRBV5-3 is an open reading frame whose function is uncertain. This CDR3 has 14 amino acids. The ends lost 8 bases at V and 5 bases at J; junction bases unmatched: 10. The CDR3 reads CASTPGQGIDTQYF. CDR3 sequence (DNA): TGTGCCAGCACTCCCGGACAGGGCATAGATACGCAGTATTTT.

This clonotype has only a few counts. The chain recombines TRBV7-9 with TRBJ2-3; maybe TRBD1 (5 bases). V shed 2 bases and J shed 4 bases, with 16 bases lying between them. This CDR3 has 16 amino acids. Per germline, CDR1 SEHNR and CDR2 FQNEAQ (reference sequence). The DNA for the CDR3 is TGTGCCAGCAGCTTAAGTAGGTGGGGCTTGGCAGATACGCAGTATTTT. Its protein is CASSLSRWGLADTQYF.

Many counts were recorded for this clonotype. This chain uses TRBV7-6 with TRBJ2-1, with 7 bases aligning to TRBD2. The V gene end was trimmed by 8 bases and the J gene end by 9 bases; junction bases not matched to a gene: 10. Germline CDR1 SGHVS, CDR2 FNYEAQ. The CDR3 loop spans 13 amino acids. In nucleotides, the CDR3 is TGTGCCAGCGCCGGGACGGGAGGCGGTGAGCAGTTCTTC. Its protein is CASAGTGGGEQFF.

The chain recombines TRBV7-2 with TRBJ2-6; tentatively, D is TRBD1 or TRBD2 (5 bases each). This CDR3 has 17 residues. Germline values: CDR1 SGHTA, CDR2 FQGNSA. V lost 5 bases, J lost 0 bases, and 14 bases lay in between. CDR3 in amino acids: CASSARGQRSGANVLTF. The DNA of the CDR3 is TGTGCCAGCAGCGCGAGGGGCCAACGCTCTGGGGCCAACGTCCTGACTTTC.

The V call is TRBV4-1, the J call TRBJ2-7; D gene ambiguous. V dropped 0 bases and J dropped 0 bases, with 6 bases sitting between them. The CDR3 runs to 14 residues. Germline V CDR1 and CDR2: MGHRA, YSYEKL. CDR3 DNA sequence: TGCGCCAGCAGCCAAGAGGGCAACTCCTACGAGCAGTACTTC. It yields the protein CASSQEGNSYEQYF.

The chain employs TRBV12-3 or TRBV12-4 and TRBJ2-7, with D perhaps TRBD1 or TRBD2 (5 bases each). This CDR3 spans 13 amino acids. Trimming removed 6 bases at V and 3 bases at J, with 12 bases between. As DNA, the CDR3 is TGTGCCAGCAGAGCTGGGACGGACTACGAGCAGTACTTC. This sequence encodes CASRAGTDYEQYF.

For this clonotype: The conserved phenylalanine or tryptophan normally closing the CDR3 is absent here, so this likely arose from a read error. The rearrangement links TRBV15 to TRBJ1-5; 7 nucleotides match TRBD1. Germline V gives CDR1 LNHNV, CDR2 YYDKDF (reference sequence). The CDR3 runs 15 residues. V shed 7 bases, J shed 2 bases, and the junction held 8 bases outside the gene matches. CDR3 in DNA: TGTGCCACCACCAGCGTAGACAGGGGCAATCAGCCCCAGCATTTG. This codes for CATTSVDRGNQPQHL.

The sample holds one count of this clonotype. The chain links TRBV25-1 to TRBJ2-3; 7 bases are a match to TRBD2. Losses at the gene ends were 3 bases for V and 5 bases for J; bases not matched to a gene: 2. This CDR3 is 13 amino acids long. Germline V lookup: CDR1 MGHDK, CDR2 SYGVNS. Here the CDR3 reads CASSDPGGDTQYF. For the CDR3, the DNA is TGTGCCAGCAGTGATCCGGGAGGAGATACGCAGTATTTT.

This clonotype was observed at least ten times. The CDR3 DNA sequence: TGTGCCAGCAGTAAAAGCGGGTTCACAGATACGCAGTATTTT. Amino acid sequence: CASSKSGFTDTQYF. The gene calls are TRBV11-2 and TRBJ2-3; tentative D call: TRBD2 (6 bases). The CDR3 consists of 14 residues. Looked up from germline, CDR1 is SGHAT and CDR2 is FQNNGV. Trimming took off 6 bases at V and 2 bases at J, with 12 bases between the two ends.

This clonotype was seen a handful of times. V gene TRBV20-1 combines with J gene TRBJ2-7, with D possibly called TRBD1 or TRBD2 (5 bases each). Deletions cut 3 bases from V and 2 bases from J, with 11 bases between. Germline loops: CDR1 DFQATT, CDR2 SNEGSKA (reference sequence). The CDR3 extends over 13 amino acids. CDR3 DNA: TGCAGTGCTAGCGGGGACCGCGCCTACGAGCAGTACTTC. Its translation: CSASGDRAYEQYF.

A few counts support this clonotype. The rearrangement joins TRBV10-1 to TRBJ2-7; D not certain. The CDR3 has 12 amino acids. Germline lookup yields CDR1 WNHNN and CDR2 SYGVQD (reference sequence). Trimming removed 0 bases at V and 4 bases at J, with 4 bases between. The DNA of the CDR3 is TGCGCCAGCAGTGAGTCCGTTTACGAGCAGTACTTC. Its protein is CASSESVYEQYF.

The chain employs TRBV7-8 and TRBJ2-7; TRBD1 is a possible D gene (6 bases). This CDR3 comprises 16 residues. Trimming stripped 5 bases from V and 4 bases from J, with 21 bases between. From germline, CDR1 is SGHVS and CDR2 FQNEAQ. CDR3 region: CASSPTQGRVSYEQYF. The CDR3 coding sequence is TGTGCCAGCAGCCCGACCCAGGGGAGAGTGTCGTACGAGCAGTACTTC.

The chain has TRBV7-6 and TRBJ1-6; TRBD1 aligns across 9 bases. The CDR3 is 14 amino acids. The V gene's germline CDR1 is SGHVS and CDR2 FNYEAQ. The junction had 7 bases not matched to a gene; V was cut back by 4 bases and J by 12 bases. The CDR3 sequence is CASSSGQGNRPLHF. In nucleotides, the CDR3 is TGTGCCAGCAGCTCGGGACAGGGAAACAGACCCCTCCACTTT.

V gene TRBV6-8 combines with J gene TRBJ1-5, with D perhaps matching TRBD1 (6 bases). The CDR3 consists of 17 residues. Germline CDR1 MNHGY, CDR2 SAAAGT. The V end was cut by 4 bases, the J end by 4 bases, with 20 bases between. Here the CDR3 DNA reads TGTGCCAGCAGTTCCCCGTTGGGGGCAGCACAGAATCAGCCCCAGCATTTT. Its protein is CASSSPLGAAQNQPQHF.